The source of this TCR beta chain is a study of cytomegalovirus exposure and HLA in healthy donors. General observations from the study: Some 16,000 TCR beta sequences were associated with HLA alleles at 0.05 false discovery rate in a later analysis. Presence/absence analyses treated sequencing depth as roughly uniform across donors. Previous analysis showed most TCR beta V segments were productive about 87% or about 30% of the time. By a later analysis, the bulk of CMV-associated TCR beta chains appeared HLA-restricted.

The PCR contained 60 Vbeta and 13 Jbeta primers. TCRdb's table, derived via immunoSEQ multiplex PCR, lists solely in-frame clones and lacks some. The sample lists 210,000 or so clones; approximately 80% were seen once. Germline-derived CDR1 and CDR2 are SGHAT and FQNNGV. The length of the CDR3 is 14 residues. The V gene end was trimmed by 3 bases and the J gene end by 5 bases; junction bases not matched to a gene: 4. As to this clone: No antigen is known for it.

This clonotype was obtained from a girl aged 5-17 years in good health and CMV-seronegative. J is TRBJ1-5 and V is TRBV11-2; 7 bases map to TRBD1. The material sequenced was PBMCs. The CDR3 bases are TGTGCCAGCAGCTTGACAGGGATCGATCAGCCCCAGCATTTT. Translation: CASSLTGIDQPQHF.